The text below deals with one T cell receptor beta chain. V shed 2 bases and J shed 0 bases, with 13 bases lying between them. The CDR3 contains 17 residues. Germline V gene sequence: CDR1 KGHSH, CDR2 LQKENI. As handled by the study authors: Reference gene primer amplification in the assay estimated nucleated cell counts. The method was immunoSEQ multiplex PCR; TCRdb's version includes in-frame clones alone and lacks a portion of them. V and J calls and clone size follow that table, whereas D and trimming were derived from the DNA. The sample carries some 250,000 clones, approximately 84% recorded once. This specimen comes from a study of blood T cell repertoires in COVID-19. At the level of the study: The origin of the acute and convalescent COVID-19 samples was the United States, Italy and Spain. PBMCs, B-cell-depleted T cells, or T cells were the source of the cDNA or gDNA that made up the material.

Sequencing was performed on peripheral blood. V is TRBV18 and J is TRBJ1-4; D unresolved. The clonotype originates from a woman under 40 who had recovered from COVID-19. CDR3 in DNA: TGTGCCAGCTCACCAGTAGGAGGTCGAGCAACTAATGAAAAACTGTTTTTT. This codes for CASSPVGGRATNEKLFF.